This TCR beta chain was profiled in a study of response to subunit inactivated influenza vaccine. Study outcomes and limitations: The authors suggested that few new T cells are recruited per seasonal influenza vaccination.

This clonotype was seen only a few times. Its antigen is undetermined. This CDR3 spans 13 amino acids. The germline V and J ends were trimmed by 3 bases and 3 bases, with 11 bases remaining between them. Germline lookup yields CDR1 DFQATT and CDR2 SNEGSKA (reference sequence). In TCRdb, the RT-PCR reads were re-called with MiXCR into one record per CDR3 protein. The table has under 500,000 distinct CDR3 sequences, 10% to 11% seen once. This receptor was obtained from a man in his fifties or sixties who received an inactivated influenza vaccine. The sequences come from PBMCs from blood, collected more than 35 days after vaccination. V is TRBV20-1 and J is TRBJ2-5; D is perhaps TRBD1 (6 bases). In nucleotides, the CDR3 is TGCAGTGCTAGTAGGGGGTATGAAGAGACCCAGTACTTC. It codes for CSASRGYEETQYF.